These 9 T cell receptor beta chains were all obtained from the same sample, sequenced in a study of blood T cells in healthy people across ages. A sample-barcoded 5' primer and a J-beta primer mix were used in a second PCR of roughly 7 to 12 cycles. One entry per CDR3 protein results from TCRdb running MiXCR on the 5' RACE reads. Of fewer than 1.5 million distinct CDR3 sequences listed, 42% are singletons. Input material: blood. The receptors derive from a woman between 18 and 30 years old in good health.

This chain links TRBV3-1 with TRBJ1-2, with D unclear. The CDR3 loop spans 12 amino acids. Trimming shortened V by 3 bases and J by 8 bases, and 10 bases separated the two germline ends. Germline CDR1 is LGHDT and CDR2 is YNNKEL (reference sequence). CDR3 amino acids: CASSHAEGGYTF. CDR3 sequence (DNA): TGTGCCAGCAGCCATGCCGAGGGAGGCTACACCTTC.

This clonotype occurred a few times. CDR3 nucleotides: TGTGCCAGCACCTTTGGCCAGGCTTCTAACACTGAAGCTTTCTTT. Translating gives CASTFGQASNTEAFF. V gene TRBV5-5 combines with J gene TRBJ1-1; D is ambiguous. CDR3 size: 15 residues. The V gene lost 6 bases and the J gene lost 2 bases, with 17 bases spanning the gap. Germline V gene sequence: CDR1 SGHKS, CDR2 YYEKEE (reference sequence). Full variable domain (missing parts from reference TRBV5-5 and TRBJ1-1): DAGVTQSPTHLIKTRGQQVTLRCSPISGHKSVSWYQQVLGQGPQFIFQYYEKEERGRGNFPDRFSARQFPNYSSELNVNALLLGDSALYLCASTFGQASNTEAFFGQGTRLTVV.

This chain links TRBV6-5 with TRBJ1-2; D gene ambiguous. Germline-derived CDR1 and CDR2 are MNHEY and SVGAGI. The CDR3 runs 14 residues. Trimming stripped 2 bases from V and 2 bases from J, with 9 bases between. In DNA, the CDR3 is TGTGCCAGCAGTTACGCACCAGCAAACTATGGCTACACCTTC. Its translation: CASSYAPANYGYTF.

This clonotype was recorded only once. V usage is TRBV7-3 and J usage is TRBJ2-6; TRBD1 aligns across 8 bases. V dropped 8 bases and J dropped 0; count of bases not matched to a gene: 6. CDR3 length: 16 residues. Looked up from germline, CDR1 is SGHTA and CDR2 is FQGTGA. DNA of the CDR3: TGTGCCAGCTCGGACAGGGTGGTCTCTGGGGCCAACGTCCTGACTTTC. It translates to CASSDRVVSGANVLTF. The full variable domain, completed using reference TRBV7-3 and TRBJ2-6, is GAGVSQTPSNKVTEKGKYVELRCDPISGHTALYWYRQSLGQGPEFLIYFQGTGAADDSGLPNDRFFAVRPEGSVSTLKIQRTERGDSAVYLCASSDRVVSGANVLTFGAGSRLTVL.

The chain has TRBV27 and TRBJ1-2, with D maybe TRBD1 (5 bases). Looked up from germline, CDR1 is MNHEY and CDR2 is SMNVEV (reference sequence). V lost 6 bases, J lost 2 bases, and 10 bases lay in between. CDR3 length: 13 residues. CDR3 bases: TGTGCCAGCAGAATGGGACCGAACTATGGCTACACCTTC. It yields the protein CASRMGPNYGYTF.

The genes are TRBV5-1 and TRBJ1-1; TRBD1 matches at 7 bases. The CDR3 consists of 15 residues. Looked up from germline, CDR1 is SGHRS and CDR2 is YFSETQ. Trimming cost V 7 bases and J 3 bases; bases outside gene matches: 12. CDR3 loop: CASGGADRPDTEAFF. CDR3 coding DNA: TGCGCCAGCGGCGGGGCGGACAGGCCTGACACTGAAGCTTTCTTT.

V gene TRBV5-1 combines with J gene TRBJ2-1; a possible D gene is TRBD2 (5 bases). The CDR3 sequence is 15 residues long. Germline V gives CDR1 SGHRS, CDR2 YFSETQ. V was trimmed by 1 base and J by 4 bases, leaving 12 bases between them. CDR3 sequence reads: CASSLQLAEYNEQFF. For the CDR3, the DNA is TGCGCCAGCAGCTTGCAGCTAGCTGAGTACAATGAGCAGTTCTTC.

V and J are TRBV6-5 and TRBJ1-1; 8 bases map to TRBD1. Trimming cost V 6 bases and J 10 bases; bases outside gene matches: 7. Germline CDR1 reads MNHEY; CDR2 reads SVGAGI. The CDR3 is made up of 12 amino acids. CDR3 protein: CASSFKQGVAFF. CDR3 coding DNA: TGTGCCAGCAGCTTTAAACAGGGGGTAGCTTTCTTT.

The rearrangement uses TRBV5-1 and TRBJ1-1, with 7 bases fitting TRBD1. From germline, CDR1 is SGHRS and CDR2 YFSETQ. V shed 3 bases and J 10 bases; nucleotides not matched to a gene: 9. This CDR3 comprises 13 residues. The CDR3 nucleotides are TGCGCCAGCAGCTCCCAGGGGGAGGGTGGAGCTTTCTTT. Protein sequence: CASSSQGEGGAFF.